The 24 T cell receptor beta chains listed next were all sequenced from one sample in a study of regulatory T cells in long-lasting Graves disease. Both iRepertoire HTBI primers and Arm-PCR of CDR3 regions were used to build the TCR beta libraries. TCRdb itself ran the multiplex PCR reads through MiXCR, one entry per CDR3 protein. The table records approximately 270,000 distinct CDR3 sequences, 18% of them present only once. Time point denoted: newly diagnosed GD, antithyroid drugs for less than 3 months. The TCR library was prepared using RNA isolated from PBMCs. These data also formed part of another study, on T cells in Graves' hyperthyroidism and ophthalmopathy.

Material: peripheral blood mononuclear cells (PBMCs), obtained at new diagnosis, from a patient treated with antithyroid drugs. The receptors were gathered from a woman aged 25 to 39 with Graves disease.

At least ten counts were recorded for this clonotype. The chain uses TRBV3-1 and TRBJ1-1; no firm D call. CDR1 and CDR2 from the germline V gene are LGHDT and YNNKEL (reference sequence). The CDR3 totals 14 residues. V lost 6 bases to trimming and J lost 1 base, with 12 bases between them. CDR3 DNA sequence: TGTGCCAGCAGGGAGTGGGGTCAGAACACTGAAGCTTTCTTT. Translated, it gives CASREWGQNTEAFF.

This clonotype was picked up many times. This chain links TRBV12-3 or TRBV12-4 with TRBJ1-5; 10 nucleotides match TRBD1. The CDR3 spans 16 residues. V dropped 9 bases and J dropped 0; count of bases not matched to a gene: 8. The CDR3 coding sequence is TGTGCCAGGAGGACAGGGGGTTGGCATAGCAATCAGCCCCAGCATTTT. This encodes CARRTGGWHSNQPQHF.

This clonotype was counted at least ten times. The V and J genes are TRBV7-9 and TRBJ1-1, with D unclear. The CDR3 spans 15 residues. Trimming removed 2 bases at V and 1 base at J, with 11 bases between. Germline V gene sequence: CDR1 SEHNR, CDR2 FQNEAQ (reference sequence). The CDR3 sequence is CASSLWMDGNTEAFF. The DNA of the CDR3 is TGTGCCAGCAGCTTATGGATGGACGGGAACACTGAAGCTTTCTTT.

This clonotype was counted many times. The chain has TRBV7-2 and TRBJ2-2, with a weak D call TRBD1 (5 bases). The V gene's germline CDR1 is SGHTA and CDR2 FQGNSA. The CDR3 runs to 16 residues. The V end was cut by 1 base, the J end by 1 base, with 10 bases between. CDR3 amino acids: CASSLESGWNTGELFF. The CDR3 coding sequence is TGTGCCAGCAGCTTAGAATCAGGGTGGAACACCGGGGAGCTGTTTTTT. The whole variable domain, filled in from reference TRBV7-2 and TRBJ2-2, reads GAGVSQSPSNKVTEKGKDVELRCDPISGHTALYWYRQSLGQGLEFLIYFQGNSAPDKSGLPSDRFSAERTGGSVSTLTIQRTQQEDSAVYLCASSLESGWNTGELFFGEGSRLTVL.

This clonotype was observed many times. CDR3 region: CASSLAGKAQYF. The CDR3 bases are TGTGCCAGCAGCTTAGCGGGGAAGGCGCAGTACTTC. The chain recombines TRBV7-9 with TRBJ2-7; no clear D. With 0 bases removed from V and 9 bases from J, the gap between germline ends came to 9 bases. The CDR3 spans 12 residues. Per the germline V gene, CDR1 is SEHNR and CDR2 is FQNEAQ (reference sequence).

The gene calls are TRBV4-1 and TRBJ1-5, with TRBD1 matching over 7 bases. The CDR3 consists of 18 residues. V was pared by 0 bases and J by 1 base, with 9 bases of the junction left unmatched. Germline-derived CDR1 and CDR2 are MGHRA and YSYEKL. The CDR3 loop is CASSQEGPGGGSNQPQHF. CDR3 DNA: TGCGCCAGCAGCCAAGAAGGCCCAGGGGGAGGGAGCAATCAGCCCCAGCATTTT.

This clonotype was counted many times. The V call is TRBV20-1, the J call TRBJ1-1, with a tentative D call TRBD1 (6 bases). Looked up from germline, CDR1 is DFQATT and CDR2 is SNEGSKA (reference sequence). V lost 0 bases and J 1 base, leaving 15 bases between the germline ends. The CDR3 contains 16 residues. CDR3 loop: CSARDVQGGTNTEAFF. The CDR3 DNA reads as TGCAGTGCTAGAGATGTACAGGGTGGGACGAACACTGAAGCTTTCTTT.

The rearrangement links TRBV6-9 to TRBJ2-2; 7 bases align to TRBD2. V trimming: 3 bases; J trimming: 3 bases; junction bases outside the gene matches: 16. The CDR3 has 19 residues. CDR1 is MNHGY, CDR2 SVAAGI, per germline. The CDR3: CASSYGVGGSNPYTGELFF. CDR3 sequence (DNA): TGTGCCAGCAGTTACGGGGTCGGCGGGAGTAACCCGTACACCGGGGAGCTGTTTTTT.

This clonotype was counted only a few times. This sequence may be a read error, since a much larger clone differs from it by one base. Given the absence of the conserved phenylalanine or tryptophan at the CDR3 end, a read error is likely. This sequence joins TRBV20-1 and TRBJ1-2; 11 bases match TRBD1. V lost 6 bases and J lost 9; bases outside the gene matches: 9. The CDR3 has 13 residues. CDR1 DFQATT and CDR2 SNEGSKA come from the germline V gene (reference sequence). CDR3 DNA: TGCAGTGCAGCCCGGGGACAGGGGGGACGCTACACCCTC. Amino acids: CSAARGQGGRYTL.

This clonotype was observed at least ten times. V usage is TRBV27 and J usage is TRBJ2-5; tentative D call: TRBD1 (6 bases). Trimming cost V 6 bases and J 4 bases, with 9 bases left between them. Germline assignment: CDR1 MNHEY and CDR2 SMNVEV (reference sequence). The CDR3 contains 12 residues. The CDR3 here is CASRQGGETQYF. The CDR3 region has the DNA TGTGCCAGCAGACAGGGTGGAGAGACCCAGTACTTC.

The chain uses TRBV2 and TRBJ1-4; 10 nucleotides align to TRBD1. CDR3 length: 15 residues. V shed 3 bases and J 5 bases; nucleotides not matched to a gene: 3. Germline V lookup: CDR1 SNHLY, CDR2 FYNNEI. This CDR3 reads CASSDWGQGNEKLFF. The CDR3 bases are TGTGCCAGCAGTGACTGGGGACAGGGGAATGAAAAACTGTTTTTT. The entire variable domain, with the rest obtained from reference TRBV2 and TRBJ1-4, is as follows: EPEVTQTPSHQVTQMGQEVILRCVPISNHLYFYWYRQILGQKVEFLVSFYNNEISEKSEIFDDQFSVERPDGSNFTLKIRSTKLEDSAMYFCASSDWGQGNEKLFFGSGTQLSVL.

This clonotype was observed at least ten times. V usage is TRBV20-1 and J usage is TRBJ2-1; perhaps D is TRBD1 or TRBD2 (6 bases each). The CDR3 is 17 residues long. V lost 6 bases to trimming and J lost 4 bases, with 25 bases between them. Looked up from germline, CDR1 is DFQATT and CDR2 is SNEGSKA (reference sequence). The CDR3 coding sequence is TGCAGTGCCCCATCGGGGGCCGGAACTGTCCCTTACAATGAGCAGTTCTTC. It translates to CSAPSGAGTVPYNEQFF.

This clonotype appeared many times. V gene TRBV7-2 combines with J gene TRBJ2-7, with D possibly TRBD1 on 5 matching bases. The CDR3 has 12 residues. Germline V gene lookup returns CDR1 SGHTA and CDR2 FQGNSA. Trimming took 6 bases from V and 1 from J, leaving 7 bases between them. In DNA, the CDR3 is TGTGCCAGCAGGCAGGGTTCCTACGAGCAGTACTTC. This translates into CASRQGSYEQYF.

This clonotype occurred many times. This rearrangement joins TRBV7-8 to TRBJ1-1; D uncertain. Between the trimmed V and J ends, which lost 0 bases and 3 bases, there was a span of 14 bases. The length of the CDR3 is 16 residues. Germline V gene lookup returns CDR1 SGHVS and CDR2 FQNEAQ. This CDR3 is CASSLAYQADDTEAFF. The DNA of the CDR3 is TGTGCCAGCAGCTTAGCATATCAAGCGGACGACACTGAAGCTTTCTTT.

The table lists this clonotype with many counts. This chain connects TRBV20-1 to TRBJ2-2, with D maybe TRBD1 (6 bases). The CDR3 runs to 14 residues. Trimming pared 2 bases from V and 6 bases from J, leaving 13 bases between. Germline V gives CDR1 DFQATT, CDR2 SNEGSKA (reference sequence). DNA of the CDR3: TGCAGTGCTAGAATGCGGACAGACTCCGGGGAGCTGTTTTTT. This encodes CSARMRTDSGELFF.

The chain carries TRBV14 and TRBJ2-7, with D tentatively TRBD1 (5 bases). The germline V and J ends were trimmed by 8 bases and 3 bases, with 17 bases remaining between them. The length of the CDR3 is 14 residues. The germline V gene encodes CDR1 SGHDN and CDR2 FVKESK. DNA of the CDR3: TGTGCCAGCGGGGCCCTGGCAGGGAACTACGAGCAGTACTTC. This translates into CASGALAGNYEQYF.

The chain carries TRBV7-2 and TRBJ2-1, with 9 bases fitting TRBD2. The tail of the sequence fits TRBJ2-5 better, so the J call may be wrong. This CDR3 is 20 amino acids long. Germline CDR1 SGHTA, CDR2 FQGNSA. The DNA for the CDR3 is TGTGCCAGCAGCCCGACGATCATAAGATTAGCGGGGGCCGGCCAAGAGACCCAGTACTTC. Amino acid sequence: CASSPTIIRLAGAGQETQYF.

This clonotype has a count of ten or more. The V gene is TRBV7-8, the J gene TRBJ1-5; D gene ambiguous. CDR3 length: 12 residues. Germline assignment: CDR1 SGHVS and CDR2 FQNEAQ. V was clipped by 5 bases and J by 9 bases, with 11 bases between them. The CDR3 spells CASSPGTGPQHF. CDR3 sequence (DNA): TGTGCCAGCAGCCCAGGAACCGGGCCCCAGCATTTT.

This clonotype was counted ten times or more. V usage is TRBV20-1 and J usage is TRBJ2-7; 7 nucleotides match TRBD1. With V trimmed by 3 bases and J by 2 bases, 4 bases remained unmatched. There are 13 residues in the CDR3. CDR1 and CDR2 from the germline V gene are DFQATT and SNEGSKA (reference sequence). CDR3 region: CSASDRVTYEQYF. The DNA of the CDR3 is TGCAGTGCTAGCGACAGGGTGACCTACGAGCAGTACTTC.

This clonotype appeared many times. This rearrangement joins TRBV12-3 or TRBV12-4 to TRBJ2-7; 7 nucleotides align to TRBD1. CDR3 length: 13 amino acids. Losses at the gene ends were 4 bases for V and 7 bases for J; bases not matched to a gene: 7. CDR3 residues: CASSYTGAGEQYF. The CDR3 DNA reads as TGTGCCAGCAGTTATACAGGGGCGGGTGAGCAGTACTTC.

At least ten counts were recorded for this clonotype. This chain joins TRBV10-1 and TRBJ2-3; D is ambiguous. Trimming took 3 bases from V and 1 from J, leaving 8 bases between them. Germline CDR1 reads WNHNN; CDR2 reads SYGVQD (reference sequence). The CDR3 runs 14 residues. The CDR3 loop reads CASSDPPGTDTQYF. CDR3 DNA sequence: TGCGCCAGCAGTGACCCCCCGGGCACAGATACGCAGTATTTT.

The sample holds many counts of this clonotype. The rearrangement joins TRBV20-1 to TRBJ2-5; 7 bases align to TRBD1. The CDR3 loop spans 10 amino acids. CDR1 and CDR2 (germline): DFQATT, SNEGSKA (reference sequence). V lost 6 bases, J lost 10 bases, and 5 bases stayed unmatched. The CDR3 region has the DNA TGCAGTGCGCGACAGGGAATCCAGTACTTC. This gives the protein CSARQGIQYF.

Worth noting for this clonotype: The conserved final phenylalanine or tryptophan is absent from the CDR3, which likely points to a read error. This chain connects TRBV11-2 to TRBJ2-3, with 11 bases aligning to TRBD2. CDR3 length equals 15 residues. Germline assignment: CDR1 SGHAT and CDR2 FQNNGV. V shed 8 bases and J 2 bases; nucleotides not matched to a gene: 6. The CDR3: CASSPLAGVTDTQYL. CDR3 in DNA: TGTGCCAGCTCACCACTAGCGGGAGTCACAGATACGCAGTATCTT.

This clonotype has just one count. At one end the junction does not follow the germline gene, possibly because of a read error. The chain employs TRBV7-2 and TRBJ2-3; D perhaps matches TRBD1 (6 bases). CDR1 is SGHTA and CDR2 is FQGNSA in the germline V gene. The CDR3 length is 17 residues. CDR3 bases: TGTGTCAGCAGCAAAGGCAGGTCCCTAGCAGGGGCAGATACGCAGTATTTT. As protein: CVSSKGRSLAGADTQYF. Together with reference TRBV7-2 and TRBJ2-3, the CDR3 gives the full variable domain: GAGVSQSPSNKVTEKGKDVELRCDPISGHTALYWYRQSLGQGLEFLIYFQGNSAPDKSGLPSDRFSAERTGGSVSTLTIQRTQQEDSAVYLCVSSKGRSLAGADTQYFGPGTRLTVL.